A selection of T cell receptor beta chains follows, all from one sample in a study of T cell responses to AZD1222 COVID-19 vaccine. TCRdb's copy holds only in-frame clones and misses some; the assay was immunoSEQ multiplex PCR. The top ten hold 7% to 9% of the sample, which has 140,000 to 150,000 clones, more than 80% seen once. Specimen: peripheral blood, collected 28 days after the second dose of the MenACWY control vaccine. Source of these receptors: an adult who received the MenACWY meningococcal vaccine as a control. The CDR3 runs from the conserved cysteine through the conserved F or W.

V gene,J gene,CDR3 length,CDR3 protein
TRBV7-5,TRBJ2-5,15,CVRTPATAIQETQYF
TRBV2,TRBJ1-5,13,CASRSGVNQPQHF
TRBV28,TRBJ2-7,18,CASSLYGAADGVSYEQYF
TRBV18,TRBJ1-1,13,CASSPQRNTEAFF
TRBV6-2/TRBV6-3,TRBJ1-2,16,CASSSSADRRYYGYTF
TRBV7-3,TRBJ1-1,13,CASSLNWNTEAFF
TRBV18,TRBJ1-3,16,CASSPETGPLGNTIYF
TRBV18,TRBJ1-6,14,CASSPKQGDSPLHF
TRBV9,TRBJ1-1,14,CASSGTVPGTEAFF
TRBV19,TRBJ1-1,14,CASSSRPSNTEAFF
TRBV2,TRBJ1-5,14,CASTPVGNSQPQHF